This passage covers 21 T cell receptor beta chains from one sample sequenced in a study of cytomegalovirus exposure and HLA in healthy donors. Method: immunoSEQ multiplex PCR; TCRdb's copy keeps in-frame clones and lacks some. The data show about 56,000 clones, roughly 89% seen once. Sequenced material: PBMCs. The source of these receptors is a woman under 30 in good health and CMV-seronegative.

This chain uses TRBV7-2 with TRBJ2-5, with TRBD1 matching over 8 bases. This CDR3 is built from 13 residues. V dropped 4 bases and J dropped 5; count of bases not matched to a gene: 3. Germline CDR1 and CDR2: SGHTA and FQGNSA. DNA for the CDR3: TGTGCCAGCAGCTCAGGGGGCTGGGAGACCCAGTACTTC. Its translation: CASSSGGWETQYF.

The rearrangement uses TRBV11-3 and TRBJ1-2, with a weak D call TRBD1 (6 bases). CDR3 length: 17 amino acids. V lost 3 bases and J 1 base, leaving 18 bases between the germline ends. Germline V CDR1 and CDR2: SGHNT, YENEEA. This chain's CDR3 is CASSFRDTGTFNYGYTF. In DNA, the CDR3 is TGTGCCAGCAGCTTTAGGGACACCGGCACCTTTAACTATGGCTACACCTTC.

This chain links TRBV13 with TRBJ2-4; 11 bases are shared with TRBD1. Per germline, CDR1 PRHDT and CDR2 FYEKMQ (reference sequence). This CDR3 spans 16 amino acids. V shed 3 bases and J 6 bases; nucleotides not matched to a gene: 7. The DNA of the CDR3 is TGTGCCAGCAGCTTCCGGACAGGGGGCGTGGGAAACATTCAGTACTTC. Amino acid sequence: CASSFRTGGVGNIQYF.

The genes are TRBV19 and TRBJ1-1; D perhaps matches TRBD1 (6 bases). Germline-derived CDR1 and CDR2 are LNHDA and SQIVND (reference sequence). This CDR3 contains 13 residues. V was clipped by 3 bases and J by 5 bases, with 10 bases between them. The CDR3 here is CASSIGGATEAFF. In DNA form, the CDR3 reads TGTGCCAGTAGTATTGGGGGGGCTACTGAAGCTTTCTTT.

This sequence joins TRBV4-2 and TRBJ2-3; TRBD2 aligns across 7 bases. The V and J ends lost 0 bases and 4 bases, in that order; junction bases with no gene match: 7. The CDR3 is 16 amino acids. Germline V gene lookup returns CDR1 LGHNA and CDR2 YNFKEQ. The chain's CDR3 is CASSQEGRGGSDTQYF. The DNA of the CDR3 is TGTGCCAGCAGCCAAGAGGGGCGCGGGGGTTCAGATACGCAGTATTTT.

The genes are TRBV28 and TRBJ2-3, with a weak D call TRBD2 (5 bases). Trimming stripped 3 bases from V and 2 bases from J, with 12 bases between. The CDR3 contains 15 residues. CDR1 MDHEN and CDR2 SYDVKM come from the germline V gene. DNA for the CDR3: TGTGCCAGCAGTTTTGAGGGCCGATTCACAGATACGCAGTATTTT. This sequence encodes CASSFEGRFTDTQYF.

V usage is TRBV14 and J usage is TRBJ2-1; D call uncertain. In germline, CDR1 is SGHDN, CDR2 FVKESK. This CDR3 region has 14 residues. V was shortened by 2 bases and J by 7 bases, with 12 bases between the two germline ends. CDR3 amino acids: CASSQRGWWNEQFF. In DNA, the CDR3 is TGTGCCAGCAGCCAACGAGGATGGTGGAATGAGCAGTTCTTC.

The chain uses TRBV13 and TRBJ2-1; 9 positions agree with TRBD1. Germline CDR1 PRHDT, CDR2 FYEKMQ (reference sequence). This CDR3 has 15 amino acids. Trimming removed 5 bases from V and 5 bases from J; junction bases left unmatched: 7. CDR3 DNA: TGTGCCAGCAGCACAGGGGGCGCGACGGACAATGAGCAGTTCTTC. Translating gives CASSTGGATDNEQFF.

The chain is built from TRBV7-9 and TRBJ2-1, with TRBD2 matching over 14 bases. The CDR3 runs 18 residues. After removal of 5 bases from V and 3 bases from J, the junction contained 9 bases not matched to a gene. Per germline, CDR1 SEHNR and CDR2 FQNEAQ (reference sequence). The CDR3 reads CASSPHGTSGGIYNEQFF. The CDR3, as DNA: TGTGCCAGCAGCCCACACGGGACTAGCGGGGGAATCTACAATGAGCAGTTCTTC. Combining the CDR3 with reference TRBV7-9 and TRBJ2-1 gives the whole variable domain DTGVSQNPRHKITKRGQNVTFRCDPISEHNRLYWYRQTLGQGPEFLTYFQNEAQLEKSRLLSDRFSAERPKGSFSTLEIQRTEQGDSAMYLCASSPHGTSGGIYNEQFFGPGTRLTVL.

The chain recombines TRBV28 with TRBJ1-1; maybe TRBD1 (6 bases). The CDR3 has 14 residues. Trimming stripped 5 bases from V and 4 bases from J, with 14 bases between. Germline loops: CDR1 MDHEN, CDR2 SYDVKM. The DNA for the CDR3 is TGTGCCAGCAGTGAAACAGGGTGGACCACTGAAGCTTTCTTT. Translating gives CASSETGWTTEAFF.

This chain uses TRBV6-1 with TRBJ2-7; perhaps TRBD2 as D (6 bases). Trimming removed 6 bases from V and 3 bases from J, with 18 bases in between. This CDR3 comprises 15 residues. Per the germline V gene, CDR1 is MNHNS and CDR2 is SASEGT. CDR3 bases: TGTGCCAGCAGGAACGGGGGTAGCGGTTTCTACGAGCAGTACTTC. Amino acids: CASRNGGSGFYEQYF.

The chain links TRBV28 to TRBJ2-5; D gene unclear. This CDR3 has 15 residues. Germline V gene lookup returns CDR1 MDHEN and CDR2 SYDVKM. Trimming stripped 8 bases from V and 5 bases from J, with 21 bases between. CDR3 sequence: CASSPPALVVETQYF. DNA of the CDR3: TGTGCCAGCTCCCCCCCTGCCCTCGTAGTGGAGACCCAGTACTTC.

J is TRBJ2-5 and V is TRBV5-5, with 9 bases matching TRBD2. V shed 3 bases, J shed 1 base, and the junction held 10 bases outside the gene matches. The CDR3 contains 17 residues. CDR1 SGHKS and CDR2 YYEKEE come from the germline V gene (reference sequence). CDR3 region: CASSSGTGGGAQETQYF. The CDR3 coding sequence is TGTGCCAGCAGCTCCGGGACTGGCGGGGGGGCCCAAGAGACCCAGTACTTC. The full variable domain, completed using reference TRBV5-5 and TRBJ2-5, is DAGVTQSPTHLIKTRGQQVTLRCSPISGHKSVSWYQQVLGQGPQFIFQYYEKEERGRGNFPDRFSARQFPNYSSELNVNALLLGDSALYLCASSSGTGGGAQETQYFGPGTRLLVL.

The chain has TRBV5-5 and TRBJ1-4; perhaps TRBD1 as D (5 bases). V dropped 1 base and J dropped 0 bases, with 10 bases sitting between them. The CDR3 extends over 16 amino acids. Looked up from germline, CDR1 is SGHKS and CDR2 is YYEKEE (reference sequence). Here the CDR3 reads CASSLYWTSTNEKLFF. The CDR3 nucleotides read TGTGCCAGCAGCTTGTACTGGACATCAACTAATGAAAAACTGTTTTTT.

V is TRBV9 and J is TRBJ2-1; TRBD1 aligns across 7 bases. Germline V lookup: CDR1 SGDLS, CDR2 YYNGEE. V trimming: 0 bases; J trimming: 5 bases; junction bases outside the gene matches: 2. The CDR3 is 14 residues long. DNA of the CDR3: TGTGCCAGCAGCGTAGTGGGACAGCACAATGAGCAGTTCTTC. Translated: CASSVVGQHNEQFF.

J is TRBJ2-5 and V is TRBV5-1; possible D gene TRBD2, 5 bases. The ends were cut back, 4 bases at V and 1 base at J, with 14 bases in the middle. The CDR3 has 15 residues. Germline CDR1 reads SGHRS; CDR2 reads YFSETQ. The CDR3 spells CASSEGRAGQETQYF. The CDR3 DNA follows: TGCGCCAGCAGCGAAGGCCGGGCGGGCCAAGAGACCCAGTACTTC.

CDR3 loop: CASSVGGTGGINEKLFF. The CDR3 DNA sequence: TGTGCCAGCAGCGTAGGGGGGACAGGGGGTATTAATGAAAAACTGTTTTTT. The chain carries TRBV9 and TRBJ1-4; 11 nucleotides align to TRBD1. The CDR3 spans 17 residues. From germline, CDR1 is SGDLS and CDR2 YYNGEE. The trim removed 0 bases at V and 4 bases at J, leaving 5 bases unmatched.

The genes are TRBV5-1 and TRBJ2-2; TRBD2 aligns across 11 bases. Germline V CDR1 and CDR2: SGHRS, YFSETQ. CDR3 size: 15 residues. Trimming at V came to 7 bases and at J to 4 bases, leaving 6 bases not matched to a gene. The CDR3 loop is CASETGLAATGELFF. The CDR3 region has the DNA TGCGCCAGCGAAACGGGACTAGCGGCCACCGGGGAGCTGTTTTTT.

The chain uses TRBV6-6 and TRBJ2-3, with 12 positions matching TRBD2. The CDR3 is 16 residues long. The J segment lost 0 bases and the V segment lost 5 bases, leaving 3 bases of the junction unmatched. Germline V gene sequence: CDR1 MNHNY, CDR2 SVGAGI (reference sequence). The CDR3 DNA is TGTGCCAGCAGTAAGGGACTAGCGGGTAGCACAGATACGCAGTATTTT. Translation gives CASSKGLAGSTDTQYF.

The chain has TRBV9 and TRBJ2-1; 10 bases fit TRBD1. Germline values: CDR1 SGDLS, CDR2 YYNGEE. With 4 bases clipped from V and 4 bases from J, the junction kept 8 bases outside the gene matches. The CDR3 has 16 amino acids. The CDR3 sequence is CASSSGTGVLYNEQFF. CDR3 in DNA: TGTGCCAGCAGCTCCGGGACAGGGGTCTTATACAATGAGCAGTTCTTC.

The CDR3 DNA reads TGTGCCAGCAGCCCCACGGGGTACGAGCAGTACTTC. Amino acid sequence: CASSPTGYEQYF. This chain links TRBV5-5 with TRBJ2-7; the D gene is possibly TRBD2 (5 bases). This CDR3 region has 12 residues. V was pared by 4 bases and J by 4 bases, with 9 bases between. Germline V CDR1 and CDR2: SGHKS, YYEKEE (reference sequence).